What follows are 4 T cell receptor beta chains derived from one specimen sequenced in a study of human CD4 T cells and Enterobacteriaceae. The table came from immunoSEQ multiplex PCR; TCRdb's copy has only in-frame clones and leaves some out. The sample lists fewer than 35,000 clones, approximately 80% occurring once. All CD4+ cells other than CD45RA+CCR7+CD95- naive cells were sorted as memory, over 98% pure. The material sequenced was memory CD4+ T cells from blood. Receptor source: a human donor in good health.

In nucleotides, the CDR3 is TGTGCCTGGAGGGGTTTTGCAACTAATGAAAAACTGTTTTTT. The encoded protein is CAWRGFATNEKLFF. The chain uses TRBV30 and TRBJ1-4; no clear D gene. Trimming removed 3 bases from V and 0 bases from J, with 8 bases in between. Germline V lookup: CDR1 GTSNPN, CDR2 SVGIG (reference sequence). The CDR3 runs 14 residues.

CDR3 protein: CASSSYRANYGYTF. CDR3 in DNA: TGTGCCAGCAGCTCATACAGGGCTAACTATGGCTACACCTTC. This rearrangement joins TRBV7-2 to TRBJ1-2; a weak D match, TRBD1 (6 bases). The germline gives CDR1 SGHTA, CDR2 FQGNSA. Trimming took off 4 bases at V and 0 bases at J, with 9 bases between the two ends. This CDR3 region has 14 residues.

The V and J genes are TRBV13 and TRBJ1-1; 11 bases are shared with TRBD1. This CDR3 has 19 residues. Germline loops: CDR1 PRHDT, CDR2 FYEKMQ (reference sequence). J was trimmed by 0 bases and V by 4 bases; bases with no gene match: 13. CDR3 nucleotides: TGTGCCAGCAGCTACGCCCCGATCCGGGACAGGGGGATGAACACTGAAGCTTTCTTT. Translating gives CASSYAPIRDRGMNTEAFF.

This chain links TRBV28 with TRBJ2-7, with 10 bases matching TRBD2. This CDR3 contains 15 residues. V was clipped by 5 bases and J by 0 bases; unmatched bases: 4. Germline V gives CDR1 MDHEN, CDR2 SYDVKM. CDR3 sequence: CASSPGTSASYEQYF. As DNA, the CDR3 is TGTGCCAGCAGTCCGGGGACTAGCGCCTCCTACGAGCAGTACTTC.